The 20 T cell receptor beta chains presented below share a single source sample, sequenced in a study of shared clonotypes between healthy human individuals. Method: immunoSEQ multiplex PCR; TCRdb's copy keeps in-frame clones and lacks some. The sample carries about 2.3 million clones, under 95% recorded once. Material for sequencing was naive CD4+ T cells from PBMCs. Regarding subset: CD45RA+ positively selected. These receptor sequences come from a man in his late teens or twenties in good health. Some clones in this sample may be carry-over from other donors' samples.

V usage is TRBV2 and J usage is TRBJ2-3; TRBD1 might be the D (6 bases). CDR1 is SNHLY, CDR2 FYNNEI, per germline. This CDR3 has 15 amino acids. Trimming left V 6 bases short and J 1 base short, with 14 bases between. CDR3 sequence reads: CASRSYRVGTDTQYF. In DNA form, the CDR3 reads TGTGCCAGCAGGTCCTACAGGGTTGGCACAGATACGCAGTATTTT.

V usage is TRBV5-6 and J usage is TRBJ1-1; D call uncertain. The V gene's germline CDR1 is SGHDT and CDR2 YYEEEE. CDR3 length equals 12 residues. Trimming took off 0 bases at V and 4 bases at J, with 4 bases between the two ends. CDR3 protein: CASSLGPTEAFF. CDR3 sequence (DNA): TGTGCCAGCAGCTTGGGTCCCACTGAAGCTTTCTTT.

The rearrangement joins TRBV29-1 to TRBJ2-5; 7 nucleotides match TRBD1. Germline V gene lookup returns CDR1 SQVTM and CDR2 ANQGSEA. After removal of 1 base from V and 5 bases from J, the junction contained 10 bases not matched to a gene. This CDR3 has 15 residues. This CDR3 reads CSVEVRQPRGETQYF. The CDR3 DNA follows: TGCAGCGTTGAAGTACGGCAGCCCAGGGGGGAGACCCAGTACTTC.

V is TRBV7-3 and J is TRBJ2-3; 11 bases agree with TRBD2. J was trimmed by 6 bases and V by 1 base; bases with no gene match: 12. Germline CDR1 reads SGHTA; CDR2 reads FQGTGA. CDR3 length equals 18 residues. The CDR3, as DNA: TGTGCCAGCAGCTTAAGTGGGGTAGCGGGAGGGGCATTGGATACGCAGTATTTT. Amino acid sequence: CASSLSGVAGGALDTQYF. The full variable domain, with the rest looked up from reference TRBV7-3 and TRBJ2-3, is GAGVSQTPSNKVTEKGKYVELRCDPISGHTALYWYRQSLGQGPEFLIYFQGTGAADDSGLPNDRFFAVRPEGSVSTLKIQRTERGDSAVYLCASSLSGVAGGALDTQYFGPGTRLTVL.

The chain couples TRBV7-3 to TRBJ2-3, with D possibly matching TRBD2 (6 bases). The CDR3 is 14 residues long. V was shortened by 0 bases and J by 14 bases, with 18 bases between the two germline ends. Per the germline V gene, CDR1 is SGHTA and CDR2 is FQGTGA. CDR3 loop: CASSLTRDARERYF. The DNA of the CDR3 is TGTGCCAGCAGCTTAACGCGGGACGCCCGCGAGCGGTATTTT.

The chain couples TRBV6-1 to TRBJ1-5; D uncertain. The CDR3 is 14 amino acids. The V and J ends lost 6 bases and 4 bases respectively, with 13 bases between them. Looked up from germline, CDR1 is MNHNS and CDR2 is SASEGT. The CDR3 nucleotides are TGTGCCAGCAGACCTGGGAGTTCAAATCAGCCCCAGCATTTT. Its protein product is CASRPGSSNQPQHF.

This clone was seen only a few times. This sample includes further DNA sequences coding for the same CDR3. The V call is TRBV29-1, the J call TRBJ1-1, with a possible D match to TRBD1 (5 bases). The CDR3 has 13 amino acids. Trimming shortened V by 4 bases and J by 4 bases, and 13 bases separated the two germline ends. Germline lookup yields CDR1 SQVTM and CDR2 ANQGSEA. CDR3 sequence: CSVGTRVGTEAFF. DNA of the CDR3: TGCAGCGTTGGGACCAGGGTGGGCACTGAAGCTTTCTTT.

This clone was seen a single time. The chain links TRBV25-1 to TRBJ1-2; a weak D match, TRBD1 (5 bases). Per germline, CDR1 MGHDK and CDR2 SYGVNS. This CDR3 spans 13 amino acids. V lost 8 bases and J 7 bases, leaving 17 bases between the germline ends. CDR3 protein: CASSISGTGGYTF. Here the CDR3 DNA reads TGTGCCAGCTCGATTTCAGGGACGGGTGGCTACACCTTC.

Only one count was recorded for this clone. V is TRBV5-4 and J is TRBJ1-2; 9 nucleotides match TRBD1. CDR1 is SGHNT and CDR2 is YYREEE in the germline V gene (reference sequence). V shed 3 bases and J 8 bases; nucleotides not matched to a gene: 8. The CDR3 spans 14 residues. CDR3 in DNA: TGTGCCAGCAGCTATCCGGGACAGGGATACGGCTACACCTTC. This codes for CASSYPGQGYGYTF.

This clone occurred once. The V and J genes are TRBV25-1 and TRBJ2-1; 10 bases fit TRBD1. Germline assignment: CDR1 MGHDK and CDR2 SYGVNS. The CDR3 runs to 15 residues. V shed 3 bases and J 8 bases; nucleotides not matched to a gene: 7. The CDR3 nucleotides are TGTGCCAGCAGTGATATCCGGGACAGGGGTCATGAGCAGTTCTTC. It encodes CASSDIRDRGHEQFF.

Written as DNA, the CDR3 is TGTGCCAGCAGGACGAAGGGACCGGGTCTCCGCGAGCAGTACTTC. It encodes CASRTKGPGLREQYF. The rearrangement links TRBV6-1 to TRBJ2-7, with D perhaps being TRBD1 or TRBD2 (5 bases each). V was trimmed by 6 bases and J by 6 bases, leaving 21 bases between them. This CDR3 is built from 15 residues. Germline V lookup: CDR1 MNHNS, CDR2 SASEGT.

This CDR3 reads CAISVGAVTGELFF. CDR3 bases: TGTGCCATCAGTGTTGGGGCTGTCACCGGGGAGCTGTTTTTT. The rearrangement uses TRBV10-3 and TRBJ2-2; tentatively, D is TRBD1 (5 bases). The CDR3 has 14 residues. CDR1 ENHRY and CDR2 SYGVKD come from the germline V gene. Trimming left V 4 bases short and J 4 bases short, with 10 bases between.

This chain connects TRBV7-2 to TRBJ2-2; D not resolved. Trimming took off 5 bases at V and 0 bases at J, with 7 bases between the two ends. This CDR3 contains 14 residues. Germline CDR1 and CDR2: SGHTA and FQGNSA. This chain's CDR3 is CASSPHPNTGELFF. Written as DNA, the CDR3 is TGTGCCAGCAGCCCACACCCGAACACCGGGGAGCTGTTTTTT. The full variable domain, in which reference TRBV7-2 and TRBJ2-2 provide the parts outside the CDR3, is GAGVSQSPSNKVTEKGKDVELRCDPISGHTALYWYRQSLGQGLEFLIYFQGNSAPDKSGLPSDRFSAERTGGSVSTLTIQRTQQEDSAVYLCASSPHPNTGELFFGEGSRLTVL.

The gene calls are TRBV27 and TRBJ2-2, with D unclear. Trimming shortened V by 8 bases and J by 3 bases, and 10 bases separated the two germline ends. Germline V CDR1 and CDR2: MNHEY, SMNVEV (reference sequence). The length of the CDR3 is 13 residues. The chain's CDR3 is CASGRADTGELFF. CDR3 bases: TGTGCCAGCGGAAGGGCGGACACCGGGGAGCTGTTTTTT.

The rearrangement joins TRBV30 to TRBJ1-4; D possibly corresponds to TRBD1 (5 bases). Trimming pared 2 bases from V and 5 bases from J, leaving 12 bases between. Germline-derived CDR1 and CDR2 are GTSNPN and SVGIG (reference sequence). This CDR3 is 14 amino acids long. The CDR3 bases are TGTGCCTGGAGTCCCCACGGGGGAAATGAAAAACTGTTTTTT. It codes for CAWSPHGGNEKLFF.

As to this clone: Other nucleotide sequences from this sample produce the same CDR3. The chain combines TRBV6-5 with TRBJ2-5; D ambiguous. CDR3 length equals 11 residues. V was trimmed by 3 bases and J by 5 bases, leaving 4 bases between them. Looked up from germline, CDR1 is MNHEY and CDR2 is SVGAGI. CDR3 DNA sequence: TGTGCCAGCAGTTATAGTGAGACCCAGTACTTC. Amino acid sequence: CASSYSETQYF.

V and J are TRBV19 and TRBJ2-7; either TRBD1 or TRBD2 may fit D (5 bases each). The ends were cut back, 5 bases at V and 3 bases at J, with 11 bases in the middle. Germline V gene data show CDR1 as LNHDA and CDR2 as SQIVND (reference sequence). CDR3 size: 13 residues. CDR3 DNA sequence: TGTGCCAGTAGTCCGGGGCGGAACTACGAGCAGTACTTC. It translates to CASSPGRNYEQYF.

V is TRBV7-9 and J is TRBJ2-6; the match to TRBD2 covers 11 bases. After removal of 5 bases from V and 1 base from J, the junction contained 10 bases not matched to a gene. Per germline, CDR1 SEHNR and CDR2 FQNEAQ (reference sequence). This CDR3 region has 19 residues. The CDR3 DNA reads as TGTGCCAGCAGCCTTAGCGGGGGGGGACAGGGATCTGGGGCCAACGTCCTGACTTTC. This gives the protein CASSLSGGGQGSGANVLTF.

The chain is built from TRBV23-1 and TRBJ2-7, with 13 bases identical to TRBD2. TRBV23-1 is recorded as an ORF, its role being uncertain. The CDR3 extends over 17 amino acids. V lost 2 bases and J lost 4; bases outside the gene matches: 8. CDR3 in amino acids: CASSQVTGTSGVYEQYF. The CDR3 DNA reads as TGCGCCAGCAGTCAAGTCACCGGGACTAGCGGGGTATACGAGCAGTACTTC.

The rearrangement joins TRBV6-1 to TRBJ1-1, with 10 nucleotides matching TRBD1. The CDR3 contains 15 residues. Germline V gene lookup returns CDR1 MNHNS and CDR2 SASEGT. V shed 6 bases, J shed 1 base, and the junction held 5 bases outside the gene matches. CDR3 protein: CASRTGGAGNTEAFF. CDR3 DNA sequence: TGTGCCAGCAGGACAGGGGGCGCGGGGAACACTGAAGCTTTCTTT.